Below are 25 T cell receptor beta chains sequenced from a single sample in a study of blood T cell repertoires in COVID-19. Profiling relied on immunoSEQ multiplex PCR, and the TCRdb table lists in-frame clones only, not all of them. Of 200,000 to 250,000 clones listed, roughly 80% are singletons. The sample comprised peripheral blood. Receptors originate from a woman younger than 35 with acute or convalescent COVID-19.

In its sample, this clone was seen once. V is TRBV3-1 (or the pseudogene TRBV3-2) and J is TRBJ2-3; D is unclear. Germline loops: CDR1 LGHDT, CDR2 YNNKEL (reference sequence). V was shortened by 1 base and J by 2 bases, with 13 bases between the two germline ends. The CDR3 has 16 amino acids. The chain's CDR3 is CASSQVQDQDTDTQYF. The DNA of the CDR3 is TGTGCCAGCAGCCAAGTCCAGGATCAAGACACAGATACGCAGTATTTT.

The chain has TRBV7-2 and TRBJ1-1; 11 bases line up with TRBD1. The CDR3 loop spans 14 amino acids. The germline V gene encodes CDR1 SGHTA and CDR2 FQGNSA. Trimming at V came to 0 bases and at J to 10 bases, leaving 4 bases not matched to a gene. CDR3 DNA: TGTGCCAGCAGCTTAGCAGGGACAGGGGGGAGAGCTTTCTTT. Translating gives CASSLAGTGGRAFF.

This clone showed up many times. This sequence joins TRBV3-1 (or the pseudogene TRBV3-2) and TRBJ2-7, with 7 positions matching TRBD2. Germline CDR1 and CDR2: LGHDT and YNNKEL (reference sequence). Trimming at V came to 0 bases and at J to 5 bases, leaving 13 bases not matched to a gene. The CDR3 has 17 amino acids. This CDR3 reads CASSQDGGGLAVHEQYF. The CDR3 DNA reads as TGTGCCAGCAGCCAAGATGGCGGTGGGCTAGCGGTGCACGAGCAGTACTTC.

The rearrangement uses TRBV7-9 and TRBJ2-1; D gene ambiguous. The CDR3 is 17 amino acids. Trimming shortened V by 5 bases and J by 2 bases, and 19 bases separated the two germline ends. Germline CDR1 reads SEHNR; CDR2 reads FQNEAQ (reference sequence). The DNA of the CDR3 is TGTGCCAGCAGCCCCGGTGGGTGGCTAGAGACCTACAATGAGCAGTTCTTC. It translates to CASSPGGWLETYNEQFF. Full variable domain (outside the CDR3, taken from reference TRBV7-9 and TRBJ2-1): DTGVSQNPRHKITKRGQNVTFRCDPISEHNRLYWYRQTLGQGPEFLTYFQNEAQLEKSRLLSDRFSAERPKGSFSTLEIQRTEQGDSAMYLCASSPGGWLETYNEQFFGPGTRLTVL.

V is TRBV27 and J is TRBJ2-7, with a weak D call TRBD1 (6 bases). V was pared by 0 bases and J by 7 bases, with 10 bases between. CDR1 and CDR2 from the germline V gene are MNHEY and SMNVEV (reference sequence). The CDR3 has 13 amino acids. The CDR3 reads CASSLSSGVEQYF. The CDR3 DNA reads as TGTGCCAGCAGTTTATCGTCAGGGGTTGAGCAGTACTTC.

The V gene is TRBV2, the J gene TRBJ2-5; possibly TRBD1 for D (6 bases). Trimming pared 6 bases from V and 5 bases from J, leaving 13 bases between. Germline CDR1 is SNHLY and CDR2 is FYNNEI. This CDR3 has 13 amino acids. CDR3 DNA sequence: TGTGCCAGCAGGGAGACAGGTAGCGAGACCCAGTACTTC. As protein: CASRETGSETQYF. Supplemented by reference TRBV2 and TRBJ2-5, the full variable domain reads EPEVTQTPSHQVTQMGQEVILRCVPISNHLYFYWYRQILGQKVEFLVSFYNNEISEKSEIFDDQFSVERPDGSNFTLKIRSTKLEDSAMYFCASRETGSETQYFGPGTRLLVL.

The chain uses TRBV30 and TRBJ1-3; D gene uncertain. The CDR3 is 14 amino acids. Germline assignment: CDR1 GTSNPN and CDR2 SVGIG (reference sequence). The V end lost 2 bases, the J end lost 0 bases, and 8 bases lay between the germline ends. CDR3 bases: TGTGCCTGGAGTAGGCAGGCCTCTGGAAACACCATATATTTT. It codes for CAWSRQASGNTIYF.

As regards this clone: Other nucleotide sequences in the sample specify the same CDR3. CDR3 sequence reads: CASSLASGGNTEAFF. The CDR3 DNA sequence: TGCGCCAGCAGCTTGGCATCAGGGGGGAACACTGAAGCTTTCTTT. This chain joins TRBV5-1 and TRBJ1-1; 7 nucleotides agree with TRBD1. V shed 0 bases, J shed 1 base, and the junction held 3 bases outside the gene matches. The V gene's germline CDR1 is SGHRS and CDR2 YFSETQ. The CDR3 has 15 residues.

The chain links TRBV3-1 (or the pseudogene TRBV3-2) to TRBJ2-7; perhaps TRBD2 as D (6 bases). The V gene's germline CDR1 is LGHDT and CDR2 YNNKEL (reference sequence). The V end was cut by 8 bases, the J end by 0 bases, with 23 bases between. This CDR3 region has 17 residues. CDR3 nucleotide sequence: TGTGCCAGCGGACAAAGGGACCTAGCGCGAAACTCCTACGAGCAGTACTTC. It encodes CASGQRDLARNSYEQYF.

This clone was seen more than once but under ten times. The chain is built from TRBV29-1 and TRBJ1-2, with 9 bases lining up with TRBD1. The J segment lost 4 bases and the V segment lost 4 bases, leaving 4 bases of the junction unmatched. CDR3 size: 13 residues. Looked up from germline, CDR1 is SQVTM and CDR2 is ANQGSEA. The CDR3 DNA sequence: TGCAGCGTTGGACAGGGGGAGCTCTATGGCTACACCTTC. It encodes CSVGQGELYGYTF.

This rearrangement joins TRBV6-5 to TRBJ2-7, with 8 bases fitting TRBD1. V shed 5 bases, J shed 3 bases, and the junction held 9 bases outside the gene matches. The germline V gene encodes CDR1 MNHEY and CDR2 SVGAGI. CDR3 length equals 15 residues. In DNA, the CDR3 is TGTGCCAGCAGTACTTTTGGGACAGGAGTCTACGAGCAGTACTTC. Amino acids: CASSTFGTGVYEQYF.

This rearrangement joins TRBV28 to TRBJ2-7; 9 nucleotides agree with TRBD2. The CDR3 has 14 amino acids. Germline values: CDR1 MDHEN, CDR2 SYDVKM. With V trimmed by 4 bases and J by 0 bases, 1 base remained unmatched. CDR3 nucleotides: TGTGCCAGCAGTTCGGGACTAGCCTCCTACGAGCAGTACTTC. Translation gives CASSSGLASYEQYF.

The chain combines TRBV25-1 with TRBJ1-1; D uncertain. The V gene lost 7 bases and the J gene lost 0 bases, with 9 bases spanning the gap. The CDR3 is 13 amino acids. Per the germline V gene, CDR1 is MGHDK and CDR2 is SYGVNS. CDR3 in amino acids: CASTIGVNTEAFF. The CDR3 DNA reads TGTGCCAGCACAATCGGGGTGAACACTGAAGCTTTCTTT.

V usage is TRBV7-9 and J usage is TRBJ2-1; perhaps TRBD2 as D (6 bases). The CDR3 covers 15 residues. Germline V gives CDR1 SEHNR, CDR2 FQNEAQ (reference sequence). The V end was cut by 3 bases, the J end by 8 bases, with 17 bases between. The CDR3 DNA reads as TGTGCCAGCAGCTTTGGAGGGAGCCGAGGTGATGAGCAGTTCTTC. Its protein is CASSFGGSRGDEQFF.

The chain has TRBV5-1 and TRBJ1-6; no firm D call. CDR1 is SGHRS, CDR2 YFSETQ, per germline. V lost 0 bases to trimming and J lost 6 bases, with 7 bases between them. CDR3 size: 14 residues. CDR3 DNA sequence: TGCGCCAGCAGCTTGGGGGCAGTTAATTCACCCCTCCACTTT. This codes for CASSLGAVNSPLHF.

The chain recombines TRBV14 with TRBJ2-7; TRBD1 agrees at 7 bases. V gave up 2 bases and J gave up 5 bases; unmatched junction bases: 6. The CDR3 runs to 14 residues. CDR1 is SGHDN and CDR2 is FVKESK in the germline V gene. CDR3 coding DNA: TGTGCCAGCAGCCAACAACAGGGGATCGACGAGCAGTACTTC. Translating gives CASSQQQGIDEQYF.

The table lists this clone with a count of one. The chain joins TRBV6-2 or TRBV6-3 to TRBJ1-1; weak D call: TRBD1 (5 bases). There are 13 residues in the CDR3. The V gene lost 5 bases and the J gene lost 2 bases, with 9 bases spanning the gap. The germline V gene has CDR1 MNHEY and CDR2 SVGEGT. The CDR3 loop is CASSRGTNTEAFF. The DNA of the CDR3 is TGTGCCAGCAGTCGGGGGACTAACACTGAAGCTTTCTTT.

The chain recombines TRBV4-1 with TRBJ2-1; 10 bases agree with TRBD2. V lost 2 bases and J lost 2; bases outside the gene matches: 6. The V gene's germline CDR1 is MGHRA and CDR2 YSYEKL. The CDR3 spans 17 residues. CDR3: CASSQSSGRATYNEQFF. DNA of the CDR3: TGCGCCAGCAGCCAATCGAGCGGGAGGGCCACCTACAATGAGCAGTTCTTC.

This clone has only a few counts. The chain has TRBV7-9 and TRBJ2-2; D is uncertain. The CDR3 has 11 residues. V was trimmed by 5 bases and J by 7 bases, leaving 5 bases between them. Germline V gene sequence: CDR1 SEHNR, CDR2 FQNEAQ (reference sequence). Here the CDR3 DNA reads TGTGCCAGCAGCCCCTACGGGGAGCTGTTTTTT. It is translated as CASSPYGELFF. Combining the CDR3 with reference TRBV7-9 and TRBJ2-2 gives the whole variable domain DTGVSQNPRHKITKRGQNVTFRCDPISEHNRLYWYRQTLGQGPEFLTYFQNEAQLEKSRLLSDRFSAERPKGSFSTLEIQRTEQGDSAMYLCASSPYGELFFGEGSRLTVL.

The chain carries TRBV2 and TRBJ2-5; 8 bases align to TRBD1. The CDR3 loop spans 16 amino acids. With 4 bases clipped from V and 4 bases from J, the junction kept 11 bases outside the gene matches. Germline V gene sequence: CDR1 SNHLY, CDR2 FYNNEI. CDR3 DNA sequence: TGTGCCAGCAGTGTAGACAGGGGCGTATTTGGAGAGACCCAGTACTTC. Protein: CASSVDRGVFGETQYF.

The J gene is TRBJ2-7, the V gene TRBV20-1, with D perhaps matching TRBD2 (5 bases). CDR3 size: 11 residues. CDR1 is DFQATT, CDR2 SNEGSKA, per germline (reference sequence). Trimming took 4 bases from V and 3 from J, leaving 7 bases between them. CDR3 DNA sequence: TGCAGTGCTACTACTAGCTACGAGCAGTACTTC. Its translation is CSATTSYEQYF.

The chain combines TRBV3-1 (or the pseudogene TRBV3-2) with TRBJ1-1; D is undetermined. This CDR3 comprises 14 residues. From germline, CDR1 is LGHDT and CDR2 YNNKEL (reference sequence). The V end was cut by 1 base, the J end by 10 bases, with 16 bases between. This CDR3 reads CASSQVSRASGAFF. The CDR3 coding sequence is TGTGCCAGCAGCCAAGTCAGTCGGGCTAGCGGAGCTTTCTTT.

This clone was observed a few times. The V and J genes are TRBV5-5 and TRBJ2-5; no clear D. The ends were cut back, 4 bases at V and 5 bases at J, with 12 bases in the middle. Per the germline V gene, CDR1 is SGHKS and CDR2 is YYEKEE (reference sequence). The CDR3 totals 13 residues. In nucleotides, the CDR3 is TGTGCCAGCAGCCCCCCCTTCGGGGAGACCCAGTACTTC. It is translated as CASSPPFGETQYF.

V gene TRBV9 combines with J gene TRBJ2-5; D may be TRBD2 (5 bases). The CDR3 contains 14 residues. Germline assignment: CDR1 SGDLS and CDR2 YYNGEE. Deletions cut 0 bases from V and 5 bases from J, with 11 bases between. The CDR3 nucleotides read TGTGCCAGCAGCGTAGGTCCTAGCCGGGAGACCCAGTACTTC. It translates to CASSVGPSRETQYF.

This chain joins TRBV14 and TRBJ2-5; D not resolved. The CDR3 loop spans 12 amino acids. V was clipped by 3 bases and J by 6 bases, with 8 bases between them. Germline values: CDR1 SGHDN, CDR2 FVKESK. The CDR3 DNA follows: TGTGCCAGCAGCCATAGTCGTCAGACCCAGTACTTC. Encoded protein: CASSHSRQTQYF.